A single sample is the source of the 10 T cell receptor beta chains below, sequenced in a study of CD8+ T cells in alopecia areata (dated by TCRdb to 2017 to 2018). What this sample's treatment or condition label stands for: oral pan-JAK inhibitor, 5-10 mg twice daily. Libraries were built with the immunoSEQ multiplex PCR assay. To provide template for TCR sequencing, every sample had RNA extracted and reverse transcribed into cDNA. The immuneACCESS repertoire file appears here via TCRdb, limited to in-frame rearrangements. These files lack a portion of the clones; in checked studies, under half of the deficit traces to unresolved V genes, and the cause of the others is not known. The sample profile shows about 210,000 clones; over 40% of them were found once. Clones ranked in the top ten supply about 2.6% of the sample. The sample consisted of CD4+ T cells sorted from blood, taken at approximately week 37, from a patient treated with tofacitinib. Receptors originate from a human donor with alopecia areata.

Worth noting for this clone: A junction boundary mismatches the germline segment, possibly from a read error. CDR3 DNA sequence: TGTGCCAGCAGCCTAACCTCCCGGGGAAAGGTTACAGATACGCAGTATTTT. It translates to CASSLTSRGKVTDTQYF. V usage is TRBV7-3 and J usage is TRBJ2-3, with D possibly TRBD2 on 5 matching bases. This CDR3 is 17 amino acids long. In germline, CDR1 is SGHTA, CDR2 FQGTGA.

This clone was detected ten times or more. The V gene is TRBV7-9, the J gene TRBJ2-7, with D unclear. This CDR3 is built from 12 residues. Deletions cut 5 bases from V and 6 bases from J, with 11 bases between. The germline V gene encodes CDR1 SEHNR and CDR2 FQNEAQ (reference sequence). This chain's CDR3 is CASSNNRIEQYF. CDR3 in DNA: TGTGCCAGCAGCAATAACAGAATCGAGCAGTACTTC.

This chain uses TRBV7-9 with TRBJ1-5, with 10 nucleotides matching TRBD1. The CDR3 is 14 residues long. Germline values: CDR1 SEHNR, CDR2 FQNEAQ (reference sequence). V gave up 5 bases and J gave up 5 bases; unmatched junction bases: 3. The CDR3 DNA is TGTGCCAGCAGCGACAGGGGGCGAGATCAGCCCCAGCATTTT. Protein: CASSDRGRDQPQHF. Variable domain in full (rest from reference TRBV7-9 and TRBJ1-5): DTGVSQNPRHKITKRGQNVTFRCDPISEHNRLYWYRQTLGQGPEFLTYFQNEAQLEKSRLLSDRFSAERPKGSFSTLEIQRTEQGDSAMYLCASSDRGRDQPQHFGDGTRLSIL.

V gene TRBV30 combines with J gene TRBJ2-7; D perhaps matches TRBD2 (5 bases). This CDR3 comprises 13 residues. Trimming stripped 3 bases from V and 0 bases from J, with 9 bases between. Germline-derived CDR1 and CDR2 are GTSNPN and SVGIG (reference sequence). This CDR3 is CAWSKSGSYEQYF. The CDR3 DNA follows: TGTGCCTGGAGCAAGAGCGGCTCCTACGAGCAGTACTTC. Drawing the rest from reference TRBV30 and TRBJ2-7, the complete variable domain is SQTIHQWPATLVQPVGSPLSLECTVEGTSNPNLYWYRQAAGRGLQLLFYSVGIGQISSEVPQNLSASRPQDRQFILSSKKLLLSDSGFYLCAWSKSGSYEQYFGPGTRLTVT.

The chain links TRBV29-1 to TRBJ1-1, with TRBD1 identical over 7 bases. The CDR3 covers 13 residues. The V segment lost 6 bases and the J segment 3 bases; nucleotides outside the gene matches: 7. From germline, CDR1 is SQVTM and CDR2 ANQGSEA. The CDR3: CSVKGQTDTEAFF. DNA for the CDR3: TGCAGCGTGAAGGGACAGACTGACACTGAAGCTTTCTTT.

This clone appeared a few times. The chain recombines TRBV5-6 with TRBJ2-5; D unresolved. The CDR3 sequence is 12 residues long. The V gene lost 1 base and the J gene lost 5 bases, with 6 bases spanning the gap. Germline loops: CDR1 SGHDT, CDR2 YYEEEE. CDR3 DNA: TGTGCCAGCAGCTTGAACGAGGAGACCCAGTACTTC. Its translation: CASSLNEETQYF.

CDR3 protein: CASSLEDLSGLFF. For the CDR3, the DNA is TGTGCCAGCAGCTTAGAGGATCTTTCGGGGCTGTTTTTT. The rearrangement uses TRBV7-2 and TRBJ2-2; D is ambiguous. The germline gives CDR1 SGHTA, CDR2 FQGNSA. V gave up 1 base and J gave up 13 bases, with 13 bases separating them. This CDR3 contains 13 residues.

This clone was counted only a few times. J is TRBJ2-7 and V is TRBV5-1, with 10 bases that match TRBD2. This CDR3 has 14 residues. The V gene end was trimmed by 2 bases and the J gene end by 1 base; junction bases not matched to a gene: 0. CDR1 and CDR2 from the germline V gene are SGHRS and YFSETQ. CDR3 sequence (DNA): TGCGCCAGCAGCTTTAGCGGGAGGTCCTACGAGCAGTACTTC. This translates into CASSFSGRSYEQYF.

The CDR3 loop is CASSTGQGARDGYTF. The CDR3 DNA is TGTGCCAGCTCAACCGGACAGGGGGCACGAGATGGCTACACCTTC. The chain uses TRBV18 and TRBJ1-2; 11 bases fit TRBD1. Unmatched junction bases numbered 8, after V lost 5 bases and J lost 6 bases. The CDR3 covers 15 residues. The germline V gene has CDR1 KGHSH and CDR2 LQKENI.

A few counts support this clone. For the CDR3, the DNA is TGTGCCAGCAATAGAGGGGCATACACTGAAGCTTTCTTT. Its translation: CASNRGAYTEAFF. The J gene is TRBJ1-1, the V gene TRBV28; D is possibly TRBD1 (5 bases). This CDR3 is built from 13 residues. CDR1 is MDHEN, CDR2 SYDVKM, per germline. Trimming pared 7 bases from V and 3 bases from J, leaving 12 bases between.